Here is one TCR beta chain with its context. The antigen is undetermined. These data come from a study of monozygotic twins with inflammatory bowel disease. Study outcomes and limitations: Fewer shared clonotypes with others were found in IBD patients than in healthy twins, especially with disease activity. None of the different T cell subtypes could be distinguished from one another. In these data, no single strong IBD-associated signal or clonotype received support.

Addition of UMIs with a 6-nucleotide sample barcode was achieved by template switching. Following a re-call of the 5' RACE reads, TCRdb has one entry per CDR3 protein and lacks DNA. The listing contains some 200,000 distinct CDR3 sequences. The CDR3 contains 12 residues. The germline gives CDR1 KGHSH, CDR2 LQKENI. This TCR was recovered from a human donor with ulcerative colitis or Crohn's disease, or a healthy co-twin of an affected twin (not recorded which). The sequencing sample was made of blood. The chain recombines TRBV18 with TRBJ1-2. The chain's CDR3 is CASSPDISGYTF.